This T cell receptor beta chain was identified during a study of cytomegalovirus exposure and HLA in healthy donors. Study-wide points: Cytomegalovirus-associated status was assigned to 150 to 200 TCR beta chains. The number of N-insertions in an Asian-associated ancestry cluster was reportedly below the 666-donor mean in a later analysis. As immune exposure information, only CMV serostatus was available. Some public TCRs appeared in many individuals, while most sequences were rare.

Of note for this clone: Its target is unknown.

PCR primers comprised 60 Vbeta and 13 Jbeta primers. Sequencing used immunoSEQ multiplex PCR; TCRdb keeps in-frame clones, though not all of them. This sample yields about 90,000 clones, of which 60% to 85% are seen a single time; around 4.3% belongs to the top ten. The CDR3 consists of 14 residues. V was clipped by 5 bases and J by 11 bases; unmatched bases: 12. Germline V gene lookup returns CDR1 SEHNR and CDR2 FQNEAQ (reference sequence). The sequence was collected from a woman aged 40 to 50 in good health and CMV-seropositive. Sequenced sample: PBMCs. This sequence joins TRBV7-9 and TRBJ2-1; 7 nucleotides line up with TRBD1. DNA for the CDR3: TGTGCCAGCAGCGCCCGGACAGGACTCTCGAAGCAGTTCTTC. It yields the protein CASSARTGLSKQFF. The variable domain in full, completed from reference TRBV7-9 and TRBJ2-1, reads DTGVSQNPRHKITKRGQNVTFRCDPISEHNRLYWYRQTLGQGPEFLTYFQNEAQLEKSRLLSDRFSAERPKGSFSTLEIQRTEQGDSAMYLCASSARTGLSKQFFGPGTRLTVL.